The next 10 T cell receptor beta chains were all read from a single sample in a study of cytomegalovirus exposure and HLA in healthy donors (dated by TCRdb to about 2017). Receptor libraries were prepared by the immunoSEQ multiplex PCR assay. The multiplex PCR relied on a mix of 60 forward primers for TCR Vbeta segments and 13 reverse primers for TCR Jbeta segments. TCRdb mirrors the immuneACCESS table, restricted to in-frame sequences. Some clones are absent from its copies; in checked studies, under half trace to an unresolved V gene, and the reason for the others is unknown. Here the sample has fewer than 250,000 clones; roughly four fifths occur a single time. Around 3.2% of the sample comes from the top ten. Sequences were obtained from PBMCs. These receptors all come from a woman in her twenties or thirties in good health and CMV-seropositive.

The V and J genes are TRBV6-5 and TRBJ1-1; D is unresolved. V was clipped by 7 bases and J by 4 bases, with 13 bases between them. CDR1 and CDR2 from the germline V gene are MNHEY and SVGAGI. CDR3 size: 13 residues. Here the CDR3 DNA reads TGTGCCAGCACCCGACAAAGTCGCACTGAAGCTTTCTTT. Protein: CASTRQSRTEAFF.

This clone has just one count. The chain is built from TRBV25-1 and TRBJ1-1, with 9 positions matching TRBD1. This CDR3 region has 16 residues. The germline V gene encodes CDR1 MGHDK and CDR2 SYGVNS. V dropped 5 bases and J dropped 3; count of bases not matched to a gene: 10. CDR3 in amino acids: CASSQWGTGSDTEAFF. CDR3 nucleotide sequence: TGTGCCAGCAGTCAATGGGGGACAGGGAGCGACACTGAAGCTTTCTTT.

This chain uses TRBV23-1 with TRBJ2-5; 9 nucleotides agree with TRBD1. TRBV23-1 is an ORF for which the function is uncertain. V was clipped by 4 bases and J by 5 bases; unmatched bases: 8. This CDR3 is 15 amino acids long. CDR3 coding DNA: TGCGCCAGCAGTCGGCTTAGAGACAGGGGGGAGACCCAGTACTTC. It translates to CASSRLRDRGETQYF.

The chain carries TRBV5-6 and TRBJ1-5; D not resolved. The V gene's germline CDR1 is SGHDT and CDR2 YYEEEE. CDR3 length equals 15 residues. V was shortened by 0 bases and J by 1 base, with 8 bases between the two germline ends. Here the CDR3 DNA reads TGTGCCAGCAGCTTGGGGGCGGGCAGCAATCAGCCCCAGCATTTT. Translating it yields CASSLGAGSNQPQHF.

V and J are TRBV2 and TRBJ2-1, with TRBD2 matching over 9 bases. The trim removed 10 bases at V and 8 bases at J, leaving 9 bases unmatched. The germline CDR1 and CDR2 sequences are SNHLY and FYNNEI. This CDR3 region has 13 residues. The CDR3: CATPGLADHEQFF. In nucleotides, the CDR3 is TGTGCCACCCCGGGACTAGCAGACCATGAGCAGTTCTTC.

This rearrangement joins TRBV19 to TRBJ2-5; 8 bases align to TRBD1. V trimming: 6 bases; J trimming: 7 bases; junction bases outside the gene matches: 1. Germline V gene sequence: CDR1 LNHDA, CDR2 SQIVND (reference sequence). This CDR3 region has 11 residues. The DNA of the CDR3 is TGTGCCAGTAGAACAGGGGGGACCCAGTACTTC. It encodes CASRTGGTQYF.

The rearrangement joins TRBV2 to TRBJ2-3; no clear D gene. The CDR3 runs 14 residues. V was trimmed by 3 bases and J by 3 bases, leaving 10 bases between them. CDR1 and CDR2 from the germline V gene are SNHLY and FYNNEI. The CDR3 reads CASSEFALTDTQYF. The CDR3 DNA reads TGTGCCAGCAGTGAGTTTGCGTTGACAGATACGCAGTATTTT.

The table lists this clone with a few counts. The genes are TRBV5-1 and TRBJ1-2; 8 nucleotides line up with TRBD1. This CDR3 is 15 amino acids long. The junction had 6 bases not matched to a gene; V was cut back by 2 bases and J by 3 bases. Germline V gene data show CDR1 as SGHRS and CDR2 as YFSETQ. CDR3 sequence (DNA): TGCGCCAGCAGCTTTGACAGGGGAATGGACTATGGCTACACCTTC. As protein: CASSFDRGMDYGYTF.

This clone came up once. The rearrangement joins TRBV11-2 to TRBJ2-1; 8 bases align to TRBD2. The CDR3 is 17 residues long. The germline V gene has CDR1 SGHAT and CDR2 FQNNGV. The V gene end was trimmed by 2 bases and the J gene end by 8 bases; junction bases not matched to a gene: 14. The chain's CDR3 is CASSLRASGPLGDEQFF. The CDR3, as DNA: TGTGCCAGCAGCTTACGGGCTAGCGGGCCATTGGGAGATGAGCAGTTCTTC.

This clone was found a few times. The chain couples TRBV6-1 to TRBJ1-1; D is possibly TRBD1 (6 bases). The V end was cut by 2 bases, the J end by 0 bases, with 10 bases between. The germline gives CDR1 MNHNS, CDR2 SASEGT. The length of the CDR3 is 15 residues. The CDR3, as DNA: TGTGCCAGCAGTGAATTGGGGGCCATGAACACTGAAGCTTTCTTT. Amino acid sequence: CASSELGAMNTEAFF.